This T cell receptor (beta chain) emerged from a study of cytomegalovirus exposure and HLA in healthy donors. Whole-study results and caveats: Reports described diagnosis of cytomegalovirus status by the classifier as highly specific and sensitive. An observed cluster of highly shared sequence variants was recorded as a likely sequencing artifact.

PCR amplification relied on 60 Vbeta primers (plus 13 Jbeta primers). Profiled with immunoSEQ multiplex PCR; TCRdb holds only in-frame clones, not every one. This sample's table has around 53,000 clones. As concerns this clone: Its specificity is unknown.

With 5 bases removed from V and 4 bases from J, the gap between germline ends came to 9 bases. The CDR3 has 13 amino acids. The germline CDR1 and CDR2 sequences are MNHEY and SVGAGI. V is TRBV6-5 and J is TRBJ2-1, with D uncertain. Sequencing was performed on PBMCs. The sequence was collected from a male donor in good health and CMV-seropositive. CDR3 sequence (DNA): TGTGCCAGCAGTACCTCCGAGTACAATGAGCAGTTCTTC. Translated, it gives CASSTSEYNEQFF.